This T cell receptor (beta chain) was profiled in a study of CXCR3-negative and CXCR3-positive naive CD8 T cells. Libraries were UMI-labeled 5' RACE TRB cDNA. TCRdb processed the 5' RACE reads again and assigns one entry to each CDR3 protein, with no DNA. Its listing shows around 66,000 distinct CDR3 sequences. The length of the CDR3 is 12 residues. Looked up from germline, CDR1 is SNHLY and CDR2 is FYNNEI. For this clonotype: The antigen remains unidentified.

The naive CD8+ gate required CD45RO-CCR7+CD27+CD95- phenotype. Study results and caveats: The study found more hydrophobic TRB CDR3s in CXCR3-positive naive cells than in CXCR3-negative naive cells. Freshly isolated PBMCs were used in most assays, given partial CXCR3 loss after freezing. Naive CXCR3-negative cells resembled naive CXCR3-positive cells in TRBV-TRBJ usage; memory cells differed.

This sequence joins TRBV2 and TRBJ2-7; without DNA, the TCRdb call of TRBD1 cannot be checked. This TCR was sampled from a human donor in good health. Some clones in this sample may be carry-over from other donors' samples. The sample taken for sequencing was naive CXCR3+ CD8+ T cells from blood. Subset in this sample: CD45RO-CCR7+CD27+CD95- naive CD8+ T cells expressing CXCR3 (TNR3+). The CDR3 loop reads CAFQRGPHEQYF.